This T cell receptor (beta chain) was identified in a study of control samples from healthy donors and cancer patients. The germline V gene has CDR1 SGHNT and CDR2 YENEEA. The V segment lost 3 bases and the J segment 8 bases; nucleotides outside the gene matches: 6. This CDR3 contains 15 residues. Clones were sequenced by immunoSEQ multiplex PCR, and TCRdb holds only the in-frame ones, with some missing. The data show under 200,000 clones, almost 90% seen once. The V and J genes are TRBV11-3 and TRBJ2-1, with TRBD2 matching over 11 bases. This receptor was identified in a woman in her 30s in good health. Sequencing was carried out using blood. The CDR3 protein is CASSFSSGRADEQFF. CDR3 nucleotide sequence: TGTGCCAGCAGCTTCAGTAGCGGGAGGGCGGATGAGCAGTTCTTC. The full variable domain, its missing parts supplied by reference TRBV11-3 and TRBJ2-1, is EAGVVQSPRYKIIEKKQPVAFWCNPISGHNTLYWYLQNLGQGPELLIRYENEEAVDDSQLPKDRFSAERLKGVDSTLKIQPAELGDSAVYLCASSFSSGRADEQFFGPGTRLTVL.